These 10 T cell receptor beta chains were all obtained from the same sample, sequenced in a study of T-cell reconstitution after alpha-beta-depleted transplantation in children. Unique molecular identifiers were incorporated when the TCRbeta library was constructed. TCRdb re-derived calls from the PCR reads in MiXCR, one entry per CDR3 protein. This table has fewer than 350,000 distinct CDR3 sequences, roughly 9.1% appearing once. This specimen was PBMCs, taken before TCRalphabeta/CD19-depleted stem cell transplant. These receptors all come from a boy less than two years old with acute myeloid leukemia, due to receive a stem cell transplant.

The table lists this clonotype with many counts. The V gene is TRBV15, the J gene TRBJ2-1, with TRBD2 matching 9 bases. Germline V gene sequence: CDR1 LNHNV, CDR2 YYDKDF (reference sequence). The CDR3 spans 16 residues. V gave up 2 bases and J gave up 8 bases; unmatched junction bases: 10. In nucleotides, the CDR3 is TGTGCCACCAGCAGACTTCCCCCTAGCGGGATCGATGAGCAGTTCTTC. It encodes CATSRLPPSGIDEQFF.

This clonotype was counted at least ten times. This chain connects TRBV24-1 to TRBJ2-1; 8 nucleotides match TRBD2. CDR3 length: 16 residues. CDR1 KGHDR and CDR2 SFDVKD come from the germline V gene. V trimming: 7 bases; J trimming: 8 bases; junction bases outside the gene matches: 15. In DNA form, the CDR3 reads TGTGCCACCAGATCCGGGACTAGGGAAACGGTTGATGAGCAGTTCTTC. Translating it yields CATRSGTRETVDEQFF.

This clonotype appeared many times. CDR3 region: CATSRVWADRRKLFF. In DNA form, the CDR3 reads TGTGCCACCAGCAGAGTTTGGGCAGACCGGAGAAAACTGTTTTTT. The chain uses TRBV15 and TRBJ1-4, with unresolved D. The CDR3 runs to 15 residues. The germline V gene encodes CDR1 LNHNV and CDR2 YYDKDF (reference sequence). V gave up 1 base and J gave up 10 bases, with 16 bases separating them.

This clonotype was observed many times. This chain joins TRBV28 and TRBJ1-2; D might be TRBD1 (5 bases). This CDR3 comprises 15 residues. CDR1 and CDR2 from the germline V gene are MDHEN and SYDVKM. V was clipped by 3 bases and J by 3 bases, with 14 bases between them. CDR3: CASSFGQGRDYGYTF. Here the CDR3 DNA reads TGTGCCAGCAGTTTTGGCCAGGGTAGAGACTATGGCTACACCTTC.

There are many counts of this clonotype. The chain has TRBV4-2 and TRBJ2-7; D remains ambiguous. Between the trimmed V and J ends, which lost 0 bases and 2 bases, there was a span of 11 bases. Germline V lookup: CDR1 LGHNA, CDR2 YNFKEQ. The CDR3 is 15 amino acids. DNA for the CDR3: TGTGCCAGCAGCCAAGATAAGGCGTATACCTACGAGCAGTACTTC. This codes for CASSQDKAYTYEQYF.

This clonotype occurred a few times. The chain carries TRBV12-3 or TRBV12-4 and TRBJ2-7, with 10 bases that match TRBD2. The J segment lost 2 bases and the V segment lost 6 bases, leaving 4 bases of the junction unmatched. The CDR3 runs to 14 residues. The CDR3: CASRRLAGTYEQYF. DNA of the CDR3: TGTGCCAGCAGGCGACTAGCGGGCACCTACGAGCAGTACTTC.

This clonotype was detected ten times or more. The rearrangement joins TRBV6-1 to TRBJ2-2; D call uncertain. V lost 1 base and J 7 bases, leaving 10 bases between the germline ends. The V gene's germline CDR1 is MNHNS and CDR2 SASEGT. The CDR3 is made up of 14 amino acids. DNA for the CDR3: TGTGCCAGCAGTGAAGAGAGGTCCGGCGGGGAGCTGTTTTTT. Its translation is CASSEERSGGELFF.

This chain links TRBV7-3 with TRBJ1-3; the D is unclear. The CDR3 loop spans 11 amino acids. Looked up from germline, CDR1 is SGHTA and CDR2 is FQGTGA. Trimming stripped 3 bases from V and 14 bases from J, with 11 bases between. CDR3 DNA: TGTGCCAGCAGCTTTTGGGTAATTCTATATTTT. This translates into CASSFWVILYF.

V and J are TRBV20-1 and TRBJ2-3; 14 bases fit TRBD2. Looked up from germline, CDR1 is DFQATT and CDR2 is SNEGSKA (reference sequence). V lost 3 bases and J lost 5; bases outside the gene matches: 7. The CDR3 is 16 residues long. The CDR3 loop is CSARGGLAGEIDTQYF. CDR3 DNA sequence: TGCAGTGCTAGGGGGGGACTAGCGGGAGAGATAGATACGCAGTATTTT.

The sample holds many counts of this clonotype. This sequence joins TRBV7-6 and TRBJ2-3; D unclear. The CDR3 runs 12 residues. Germline V gene data show CDR1 as SGHVS and CDR2 as FNYEAQ. Trimming stripped 5 bases from V and 6 bases from J, with 9 bases between. Written as DNA, the CDR3 is TGTGCCAGCAGCGCACCCCGGGATACGCAGTATTTT. Protein: CASSAPRDTQYF.